The clone carrying this T cell receptor beta chain was seen a few times. As yet, its antigen is unknown. Germline CDR1 reads SNHLY; CDR2 reads FYNNEI. This CDR3 region has 11 residues. V was clipped by 8 bases and J by 1 base, with 6 bases between them. TCRdb used MiXCR to reprocess the RT-PCR reads, holding one entry per CDR3 protein. The sample comprises more than 200,000 distinct CDR3 sequences, 12% of which are singletons, and approximately 8.3% rests with the top ten. The sample comes from a study of response to subunit inactivated influenza vaccine. Study outcomes and limitations: It was the authors' suggestion that each seasonal influenza vaccination recruits few new T cells.

The receptor was derived from a man aged 50-60 years who received an inactivated influenza vaccine. The starting material was non-naive T cells sorted from PBMCs, obtained 14 days before vaccination. The V gene is TRBV2, the J gene TRBJ2-7; the D gene is possibly TRBD2 (6 bases). The CDR3, as DNA: TGTGCCAGCGGGGGGTCCTACGAGCAGTACTTC. The encoded protein is CASGGSYEQYF.